This T cell receptor (beta chain) stems from a study of Ad26.COV2.S vaccination and SARS-CoV-2 variants. This clone was seen more than once but under ten times. The V gene end was trimmed by 6 bases and the J gene end by 3 bases; junction bases not matched to a gene: 6. The germline V gene encodes CDR1 MDHEN and CDR2 SYDVKM. The CDR3 runs to 15 residues. Stated treatment: roughly 20 received Ad26.COV2.S at low or high dose, single or two shots; roughly five received placebo; per-sample allocation not given. Specimen acquisition occurred on day 63 following the initial vaccine or placebo injection. Assay: immunoSEQ multiplex PCR; the TCRdb copy retains only in-frame clones and omits some. Among about half a million clones listed, approximately 90% were seen once.

This receptor was taken from a person aged 18-65 years who received the Ad26.COV2.S COVID-19 vaccine or a placebo. The chain joins TRBV28 to TRBJ2-7; 12 positions agree with TRBD1. The sequenced sample was peripheral blood, obtained in a trial of Ad26.COV2.S vaccine versus placebo. In nucleotides, the CDR3 is TGTGCCAGCAGATGGGGGACAGGGGGCTTCTACGAGCAGTACTTC. It is translated as CASRWGTGGFYEQYF.